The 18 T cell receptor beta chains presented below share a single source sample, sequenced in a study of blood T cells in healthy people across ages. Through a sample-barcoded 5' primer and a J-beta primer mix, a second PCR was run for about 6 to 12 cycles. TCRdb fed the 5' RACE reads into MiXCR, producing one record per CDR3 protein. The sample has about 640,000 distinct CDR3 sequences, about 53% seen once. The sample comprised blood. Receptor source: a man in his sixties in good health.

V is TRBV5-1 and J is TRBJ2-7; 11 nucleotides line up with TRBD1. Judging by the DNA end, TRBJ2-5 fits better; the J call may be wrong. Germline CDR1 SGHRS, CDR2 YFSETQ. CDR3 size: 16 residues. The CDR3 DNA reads TGCGCCAGCAGATCCGGACAGGGGGCAGGAACAGAGACCCAGTACTTC. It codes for CASRSGQGAGTETQYF.

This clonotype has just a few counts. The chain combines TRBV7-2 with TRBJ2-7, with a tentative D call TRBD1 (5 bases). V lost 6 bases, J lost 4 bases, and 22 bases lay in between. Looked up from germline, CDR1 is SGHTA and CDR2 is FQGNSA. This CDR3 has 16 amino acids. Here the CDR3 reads CASRPGLRTTAYEQYF. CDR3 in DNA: TGTGCCAGCAGACCGGGCTTGAGGACAACGGCTTACGAGCAGTACTTC.

The CDR3 sequence: CAIKPRELSDTQYF. The DNA of the CDR3 is TGTGCCATCAAACCGAGGGAGCTTTCAGATACGCAGTATTTT. The chain joins TRBV10-3 to TRBJ2-3; D may be TRBD2 (5 bases). CDR1 and CDR2 from the germline V gene are ENHRY and SYGVKD. With 7 bases removed from V and 4 bases from J, the gap between germline ends came to 15 bases. CDR3 length: 14 residues.

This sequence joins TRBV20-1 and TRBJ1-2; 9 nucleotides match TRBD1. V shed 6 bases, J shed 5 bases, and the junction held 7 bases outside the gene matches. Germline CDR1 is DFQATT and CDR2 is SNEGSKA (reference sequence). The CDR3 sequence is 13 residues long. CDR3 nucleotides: TGCAGTGCCAACCACGGGACAGGGTATGGCTACACCTTC. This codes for CSANHGTGYGYTF.

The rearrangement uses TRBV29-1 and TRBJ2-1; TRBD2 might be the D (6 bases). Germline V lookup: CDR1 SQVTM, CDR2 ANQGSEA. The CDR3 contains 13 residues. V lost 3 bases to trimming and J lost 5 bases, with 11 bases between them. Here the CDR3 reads CSVEPTSNNEQFF. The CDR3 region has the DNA TGCAGCGTTGAGCCTACTAGCAACAATGAGCAGTTCTTC.

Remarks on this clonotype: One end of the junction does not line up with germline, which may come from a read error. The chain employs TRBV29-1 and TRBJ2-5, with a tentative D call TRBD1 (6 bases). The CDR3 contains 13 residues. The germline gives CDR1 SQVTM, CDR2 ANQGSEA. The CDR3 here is CGVETGRQETQYF. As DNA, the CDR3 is TGCGGCGTTGAGACAGGACGACAAGAGACCCAGTACTTC.

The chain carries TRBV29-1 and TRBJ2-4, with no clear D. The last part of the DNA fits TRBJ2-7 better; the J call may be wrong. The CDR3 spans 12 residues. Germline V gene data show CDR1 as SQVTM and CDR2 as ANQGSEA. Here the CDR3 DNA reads TGCAGCGTTGCTTCATCCCATTACGAGCAGTACTTC. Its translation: CSVASSHYEQYF.

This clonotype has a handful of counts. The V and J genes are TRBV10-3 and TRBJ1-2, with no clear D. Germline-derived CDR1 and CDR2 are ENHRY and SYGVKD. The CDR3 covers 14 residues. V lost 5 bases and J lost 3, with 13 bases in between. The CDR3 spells CAISPGNGYYGYTF. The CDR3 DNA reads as TGTGCCATCAGTCCCGGGAATGGGTACTATGGCTACACCTTC.

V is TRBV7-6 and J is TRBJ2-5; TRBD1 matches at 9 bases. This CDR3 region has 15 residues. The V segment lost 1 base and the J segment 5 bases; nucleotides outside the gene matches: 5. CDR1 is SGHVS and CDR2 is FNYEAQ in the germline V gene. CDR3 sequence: CASSLGTGVWETQYF. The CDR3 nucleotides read TGTGCCAGCAGCTTAGGGACAGGGGTGTGGGAGACCCAGTACTTC.

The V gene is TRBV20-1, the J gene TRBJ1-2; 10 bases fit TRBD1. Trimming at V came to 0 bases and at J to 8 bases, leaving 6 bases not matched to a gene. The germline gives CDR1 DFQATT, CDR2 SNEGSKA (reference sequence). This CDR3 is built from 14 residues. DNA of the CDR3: TGCAGTGCTAGAGACCGACAGGGGGCTCGAGGCTACACCTTC. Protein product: CSARDRQGARGYTF.

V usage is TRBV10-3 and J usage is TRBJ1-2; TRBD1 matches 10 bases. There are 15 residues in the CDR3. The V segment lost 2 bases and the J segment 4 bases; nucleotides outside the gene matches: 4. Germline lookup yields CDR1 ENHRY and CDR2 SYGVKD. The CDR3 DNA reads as TGTGCCATCAGTGAGGCGGGACAGGGGACCTATGGCTACACCTTC. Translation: CAISEAGQGTYGYTF.

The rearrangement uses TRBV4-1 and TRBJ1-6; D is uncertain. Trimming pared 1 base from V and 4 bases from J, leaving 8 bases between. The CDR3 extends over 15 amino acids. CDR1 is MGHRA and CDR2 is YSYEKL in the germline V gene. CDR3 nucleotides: TGCGCCAGCAGCCAAGGGCTAATGTATAATTCACCCCTCCACTTT. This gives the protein CASSQGLMYNSPLHF.

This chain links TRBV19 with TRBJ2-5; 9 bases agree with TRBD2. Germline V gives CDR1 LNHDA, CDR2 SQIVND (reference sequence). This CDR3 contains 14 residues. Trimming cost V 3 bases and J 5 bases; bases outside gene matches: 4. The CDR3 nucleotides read TGTGCCAGTAGTATGGACGGACTAGCGGAGACCCAGTACTTC. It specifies CASSMDGLAETQYF.

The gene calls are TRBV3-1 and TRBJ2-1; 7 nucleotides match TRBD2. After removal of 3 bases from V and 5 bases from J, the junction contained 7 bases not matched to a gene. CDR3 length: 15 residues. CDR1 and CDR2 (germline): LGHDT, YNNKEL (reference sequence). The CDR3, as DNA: TGTGCCAGCAGCCACCGGGACTACCCTCACAATGAGCAGTTCTTC. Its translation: CASSHRDYPHNEQFF.

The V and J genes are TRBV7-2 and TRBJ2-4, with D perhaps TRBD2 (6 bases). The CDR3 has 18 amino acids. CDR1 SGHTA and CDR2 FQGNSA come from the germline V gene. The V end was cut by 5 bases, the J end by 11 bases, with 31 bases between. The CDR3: CASSVRGAVLGRGNVQYF. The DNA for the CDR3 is TGTGCCAGCAGCGTTAGAGGGGCGGTGTTAGGACGGGGGAACGTTCAGTACTTC.

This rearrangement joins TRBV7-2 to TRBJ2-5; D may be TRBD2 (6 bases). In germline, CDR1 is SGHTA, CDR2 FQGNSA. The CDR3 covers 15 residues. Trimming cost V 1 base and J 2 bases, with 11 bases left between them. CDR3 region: CASSLGAGRQETQYF. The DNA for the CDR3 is TGTGCCAGCAGCTTAGGCGCGGGAAGGCAAGAGACCCAGTACTTC.

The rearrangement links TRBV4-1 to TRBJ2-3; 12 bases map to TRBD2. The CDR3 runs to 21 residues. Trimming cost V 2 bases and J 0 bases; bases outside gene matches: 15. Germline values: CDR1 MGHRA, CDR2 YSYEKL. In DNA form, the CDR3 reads TGCGCCAGCAGCCAACCCAGACTAGCGGGGGCCACCTCCAGTAGCACAGATACGCAGTATTTT. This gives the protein CASSQPRLAGATSSSTDTQYF.

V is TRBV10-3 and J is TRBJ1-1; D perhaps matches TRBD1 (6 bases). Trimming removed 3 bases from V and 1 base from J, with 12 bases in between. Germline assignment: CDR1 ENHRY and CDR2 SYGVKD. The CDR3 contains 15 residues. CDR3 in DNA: TGTGCCATCAGTGACCGAGACAGGACGAACACTGAAGCTTTCTTT. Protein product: CAISDRDRTNTEAFF.